This T cell receptor beta chain was retrieved from a study of Graves' ophthalmopathy and Graves' hyperthyroidism. Study details: Peripheral blood was gathered at the point of initial diagnosis, before any treatment started.

The germline gives CDR1 DFQATT, CDR2 SNEGSKA (reference sequence). The germline V and J ends were trimmed by 0 bases and 4 bases, with 12 bases remaining between them. The CDR3 spans 14 residues. Investigators amplified TCR beta CDR3 regions from RNA transcripts. Following a first-round RT-PCR that used HTBI primers, a second-round multiplex PCR was carried out. TCRdb analysed the multiplex PCR reads with MiXCR anew, one entry per CDR3 protein. In the table there are 620,000 or so distinct CDR3 sequences, 22% of which are singletons. Eligible hyperthyroidism cases comprised new diagnoses of under 2 months' duration in individuals aged 18 to 65.

The TCR comes from a woman aged 18-30 years with stable Graves' hyperthyroidism. Some clones in this sample may be carry-over from other donors' samples. The chain is built from TRBV20-1 and TRBJ2-5, with D possibly being TRBD1 (6 bases). The source material was peripheral blood. The CDR3 here is CSARDETGLETQYF. The CDR3 DNA is TGCAGTGCTAGAGATGAGACAGGTTTAGAGACCCAGTACTTC.